These 4 T cell receptor beta chains came from one sample sequenced in a study of shared clonotypes between healthy human individuals. Clones were sequenced by immunoSEQ multiplex PCR, and TCRdb holds only the in-frame ones, with some missing. The sample has about 2.1 million clones, around 93% seen once. Naivety among CD8 cells was defined by CD45RO negativity and positive CCR7 selection, thereby excluding terminally differentiated effector memory CD45RA+ cells. The sample was naive CD8+ T cells from PBMCs. The source is a man younger than 35 in good health. Some clones in this sample may be carry-over from other donors' samples.

The rearrangement links TRBV1 to TRBJ2-7; TRBD1 was called by the table and not checked on the DNA. TRBV1 is a pseudogene segment. CDR3 size: 17 residues. This CDR3 reads CTSSHGTVTSGVHEQYF. The CDR3 bases are TGCACCAGCAGCCACGGGACAGTCACATCGGGGGTCCACGAGCAGTACTTC.

The rearrangement joins TRBV9 to TRBJ2-3; D assignment may be TRBD1 or TRBD2 (5 bases each). The CDR3 spans 15 residues. V lost 4 bases and J lost 0, with 12 bases in between. Germline loops: CDR1 SGDLS, CDR2 YYNGEE. CDR3 sequence reads: CASSLGTTSTDTQYF. In DNA form, the CDR3 reads TGTGCCAGCAGCCTCGGGACCACTAGCACAGATACGCAGTATTTT. Full variable domain (rest looked up from reference TRBV9 and TRBJ2-3): DSGVTQTPKHLITATGQRVTLRCSPRSGDLSVYWYQQSLDQGLQFLIQYYNGEERAKGNILERFSAQQFPDLHSELNLSSLELGDSALYFCASSLGTTSTDTQYFGPGTRLTVL.

This chain joins TRBV7-2 and TRBJ2-3; perhaps TRBD2 as D (6 bases). Trimming took 5 bases from V and 3 from J, leaving 21 bases between them. The CDR3 runs 17 residues. From germline, CDR1 is SGHTA and CDR2 FQGNSA. CDR3: CASSHTGVALLTDTQYF. In DNA, the CDR3 is TGTGCCAGCAGCCACACGGGGGTTGCCCTTTTAACAGATACGCAGTATTTT.

This clone was observed a single time. The CDR3 DNA follows: TGTGCCAGCTCACAGGGGGCAGGGGCGGATACGCAGTATTTT. Its protein product is CASSQGAGADTQYF. J is TRBJ2-3 and V is TRBV2, with 9 positions matching TRBD1. V lost 8 bases, J lost 6 bases, and 9 bases stayed unmatched. The CDR3 runs to 14 residues. Germline CDR1 and CDR2: SNHLY and FYNNEI.